This entry lists 2 T cell receptor beta chains sequenced from one sample in a study of response to subunit inactivated influenza vaccine. MiXCR was run by TCRdb on the RT-PCR reads, yielding one entry per CDR3 protein. Counted here are about 540,000 distinct CDR3 sequences, around 21% occurring once; the ten biggest clones make up approximately 3%. The sample was also reused in another study, on T cells expressing NK-cell markers. That paper notes: With UMIs, 5'RACE template switching was used to make TCR beta cDNA.

Sequencing was performed on CD4+ T cells sorted from PBMCs, taken approximately 12 days after vaccination. The receptors were gathered from a man between 45 and 60 years old who received an inactivated influenza vaccine.

This clonotype has only a few counts. The chain joins TRBV4-2 to TRBJ2-7; a weak D match, TRBD2 (6 bases). The CDR3 consists of 15 residues. Germline CDR1 LGHNA, CDR2 YNFKEQ. Trimming stripped 2 bases from V and 0 bases from J, with 11 bases between. CDR3 nucleotides: TGTGCCAGCAGCCAACGGGACTCCCTCTCCTACGAGCAGTACTTC. The encoded protein is CASSQRDSLSYEQYF.

This clonotype was counted between two and nine times. An end of the junction does not agree with germline; a read error may underlie this. The chain employs TRBV5-5 and TRBJ2-5; D possibly corresponds to TRBD1 (6 bases). This CDR3 region has 13 residues. Germline lookup yields CDR1 SGHKS and CDR2 YYEKEE (reference sequence). The DNA of the CDR3 is TGTGCCAGCAGCTTTCGTCTGGGGGCAGACCCGGATTTC. Translation: CASSFRLGADPDF.